This TCR beta chain was identified during a study of shared clonotypes between healthy human individuals. General observations from the study: Represented diversity, genetic and exposure-history alike, was limited by few donors. Sorted-subset sequencing, rarefaction showed, was incomplete despite large depth.

Every contributor of samples was a Caucasian grown-up residing in Nashville, Tennessee. Deep-level settings were used for running the assay. Only in-frame clones appear in the TCRdb table, and some are missing; sequencing was by immunoSEQ multiplex PCR. The table has approximately 1.1 million clones, around 82% seen once. Note on this clone: The antigen remains unidentified.

CDR3 size: 11 residues. Per the germline V gene, CDR1 is SGHTA and CDR2 is FQGNSA. Trimming removed 6 bases from V and 10 bases from J, with 12 bases in between. The rearrangement links TRBV7-2 to TRBJ1-1, with D uncertain. The sequence was collected from a man younger than 35 in good health. Some clones in this sample may be carry-over from other donors' samples. Material for sequencing was memory CD4+ T cells from PBMCs. Stated subset: CD45RA-negative fraction. CDR3 amino acids: CASSPYDGAFF. The CDR3 DNA follows: TGTGCCAGCAGTCCCTACGACGGAGCTTTCTTT.